The 6 T cell receptor beta chains presented below share a single source sample, sequenced in a study of blood T cell repertoires in COVID-19. Data came from immunoSEQ multiplex PCR; TCRdb stores just in-frame clones and leaves some out. The table has under 30,000 clones, roughly 94% seen once. The specimen sequenced was peripheral blood. Receptors originate from a woman aged 45-59 years with active COVID-19.

The V gene is TRBV20-1, the J gene TRBJ2-1; TRBD2 aligns across 7 bases. V was pared by 7 bases and J by 9 bases, with 3 bases of the junction left unmatched. The CDR3 runs to 10 residues. Germline values: CDR1 DFQATT, CDR2 SNEGSKA (reference sequence). For the CDR3, the DNA is TGCAGTGGCGGGAGCGTTGAGCAGTTCTTC. It yields the protein CSGGSVEQFF.

The chain uses TRBV5-4 and TRBJ1-1; D remains ambiguous. Trimming removed 2 bases at V and 5 bases at J, with 10 bases between. This CDR3 has 13 amino acids. The V gene's germline CDR1 is SGHNT and CDR2 YYREEE (reference sequence). CDR3 region: CASSFGLGTEAFF. CDR3 DNA: TGTGCCAGCAGCTTTGGACTGGGGACTGAAGCTTTCTTT.

V and J are TRBV19 and TRBJ1-3; no clear D gene. The CDR3 sequence is 15 residues long. V lost 5 bases to trimming and J lost 0 bases, with 11 bases between them. The germline V gene encodes CDR1 LNHDA and CDR2 SQIVND (reference sequence). Here the CDR3 DNA reads TGTGCCAGTAGTTTTGGCCCTAGCTCTGGAAACACCATATATTTT. Its protein product is CASSFGPSSGNTIYF.

The DNA of the CDR3 is TGCGCCAGCAGCGGAGGACAGGGAGGATCAGGGGCCAACGTCCTGACTTTC. Translated, it gives CASSGGQGGSGANVLTF. This rearrangement joins TRBV5-1 to TRBJ2-6, with 8 nucleotides matching TRBD1. V dropped 4 bases and J dropped 4; count of bases not matched to a gene: 10. Germline V gene lookup returns CDR1 SGHRS and CDR2 YFSETQ. The CDR3 runs to 17 residues. The full variable domain, rest sourced from reference TRBV5-1 and TRBJ2-6, is KAGVTQTPRYLIKTRGQQVTLSCSPISGHRSVSWYQQTPGQGLQFLFEYFSETQRNKGNFPGRFSGRQFSNSRSEMNVSTLELGDSALYLCASSGGQGGSGANVLTFGAGSRLTVL.

This clone is a singleton in its sample. This chain connects TRBV28 to TRBJ1-2; a weak D match, TRBD1 (5 bases). This CDR3 has 13 residues. V dropped 5 bases and J dropped 7 bases, with 14 bases sitting between them. Germline V gives CDR1 MDHEN, CDR2 SYDVKM. In nucleotides, the CDR3 is TGTGCCAGCAGTGGATTTCGGGGGGGTGGCTACACCTTC. Translated, it gives CASSGFRGGGYTF.

The rearrangement joins TRBV7-2 to TRBJ2-7; 12 bases map to TRBD2. Trimming at V came to 3 bases and at J to 7 bases, leaving 4 bases not matched to a gene. Germline V gives CDR1 SGHTA, CDR2 FQGNSA. The CDR3 length is 14 residues. CDR3 protein: CASSLLAGGLEQYV. CDR3 nucleotide sequence: TGTGCCAGCAGCTTGCTAGCGGGGGGGCTTGAGCAGTACGTC.